The 22 T cell receptor beta chains below were found in one sample sequenced in a study of monozygotic twins with inflammatory bowel disease. TCRdb processed the 5' RACE reads again and assigns one entry to each CDR3 protein, with no DNA. The listing records around 410,000 distinct CDR3 sequences. Sequencing was performed on blood. These TCRs come from a human donor with ulcerative colitis or Crohn's disease, or a healthy co-twin of an affected twin (not recorded which).

This rearrangement joins TRBV7-8 to TRBJ2-1; TCRdb indicates TRBD1, and absent DNA this call remains unverified. Germline CDR1 and CDR2: SGHVS and FQNEAQ. The CDR3 is 13 amino acids. CDR3 loop: CASSLDLRDEQFF.

The gene calls are TRBV6-5 and TRBJ2-1. The V gene's germline CDR1 is MNHEY and CDR2 SVGAGI. There are 14 residues in the CDR3. CDR3 protein: CASSYGERYNEQFF.

The chain combines TRBV11-1 with TRBJ2-7. Germline V gene lookup returns CDR1 SGHAT and CDR2 FQDESV (reference sequence). The CDR3 has 14 residues. CDR3 amino acids: CASTRRASSYEQYF.

The chain uses TRBV7-2 and TRBJ2-3; with no DNA, the TCRdb D assignment of TRBD1 cannot be verified. Germline CDR1 SGHTA, CDR2 FQGNSA. The CDR3 consists of 13 residues. The CDR3 protein is CASRPASTDTQYF.

The rearrangement links TRBV3-1 to TRBJ2-5. Germline V CDR1 and CDR2: LGHDT, YNNKEL (reference sequence). This CDR3 is built from 12 residues. CDR3 residues: CASSQEDETQYF.

V is TRBV5-1 and J is TRBJ2-3. CDR1 and CDR2 from the germline V gene are SGHRS and YFSETQ. The CDR3 sequence is 15 residues long. The CDR3 reads CASSPGLAATDTQYF.

V and J are TRBV20-1 and TRBJ2-7; the TRBD2 assignment by TCRdb is unverifiable without DNA. The CDR3 spans 15 residues. The germline V gene encodes CDR1 DFQATT and CDR2 SNEGSKA (reference sequence). The CDR3 is CSAPRGSGRTYEQYF.

The chain couples TRBV27 to TRBJ1-2. The CDR3 runs 13 residues. Germline CDR1 MNHEY, CDR2 SMNVEV (reference sequence). CDR3 sequence: CASSPRSSHVGTF.

This chain uses TRBV5-4 with TRBJ1-5; TCRdb selects TRBD1, and the lack of DNA leaves this call unchecked. CDR3 length equals 14 residues. The germline gives CDR1 SGHNT, CDR2 YYREEE (reference sequence). CDR3 sequence: CASSLAGSGQPQHF.

The V and J genes are TRBV7-2 and TRBJ2-4; the TCRdb D gene call, TRBD1, has no DNA to confirm it. CDR1 SGHTA and CDR2 FQGNSA come from the germline V gene. The CDR3 contains 17 residues. The chain's CDR3 is CASSLAGGRGPKNIQYF.

The chain's CDR3 is CASRPTANTEAFF. The chain is built from TRBV6-2 or TRBV6-3 and TRBJ1-1; TCRdb picks TRBD1, but there is no DNA to check that call. This CDR3 is built from 13 residues. Per the germline V gene, CDR1 is MNHEY and CDR2 is SVGEGT.

The genes are TRBV24-1 and TRBJ2-3; as DNA is missing, the TRBD1 call by TCRdb cannot be tested. Germline V lookup: CDR1 KGHDR, CDR2 SFDVKD. The CDR3 consists of 15 residues. This CDR3 is CATSDRGGGSDTQYF.

The chain links TRBV5-1 to TRBJ2-7. Per germline, CDR1 SGHRS and CDR2 YFSETQ. CDR3 length: 13 residues. The CDR3 loop is CASSLHRPYEQYF. The whole variable domain, remainder taken from reference TRBV5-1 and TRBJ2-7, is KAGVTQTPRYLIKTRGQQVTLSCSPISGHRSVSWYQQTPGQGLQFLFEYFSETQRNKGNFPGRFSGRQFSNSRSEMNVSTLELGDSALYLCASSLHRPYEQYFGPGTRLTVT.

The chain joins TRBV7-3 to TRBJ2-3; with no DNA, the TCRdb D assignment of TRBD1 cannot be verified. CDR1 and CDR2 from the germline V gene are SGHTA and FQGTGA. The CDR3 runs to 15 residues. The CDR3 loop reads CASSLDGRGTDTQYF.

The chain is built from TRBV14 and TRBJ1-2. The germline V gene encodes CDR1 SGHDN and CDR2 FVKESK. There are 12 residues in the CDR3. CDR3 amino acids: CASSAGFYGYTF.

CDR3: CAWRNQGQSGRDSNQPQHF. This rearrangement joins TRBV30 to TRBJ1-5. Germline CDR1 and CDR2: GTSNPN and SVGIG (reference sequence). This CDR3 spans 19 amino acids.

The chain recombines TRBV7-6 with TRBJ1-3. The CDR3 extends over 15 amino acids. Germline-derived CDR1 and CDR2 are SGHVS and FNYEAQ. The chain's CDR3 is CASSLGSVSGNTIYF.

This chain links TRBV4-3 with TRBJ2-5; TCRdb's assignment of TRBD2 cannot be checked, as there is no DNA. Germline V gene sequence: CDR1 LGHNA, CDR2 YSLEER. CDR3 length: 18 amino acids. The CDR3: CASSRRGGTSGFQETQYF.

This clonotype is medium-sized (0.01 to 0.1%) by frequency. The chain is built from TRBV5-1 and TRBJ2-5; checking the TCRdb D call of TRBD2 is not possible without DNA. The CDR3 sequence is 14 residues long. Germline loops: CDR1 SGHRS, CDR2 YFSETQ. CDR3 protein: CASTVGGVQETQYF.

The chain couples TRBV15 to TRBJ2-3; TCRdb reports TRBD1, a call that lacks DNA to check it against. The CDR3 covers 14 residues. Germline V gene data show CDR1 as LNHNV and CDR2 as YYDKDF (reference sequence). This CDR3 is CATGWGGSTDTQYF.

The chain joins TRBV3-1 to TRBJ1-4. Germline CDR1 and CDR2: LGHDT and YNNKEL (reference sequence). The CDR3 consists of 13 residues. The CDR3 region is CASSQGVREKLFF. The complete variable domain, with remaining parts taken from reference TRBV3-1 and TRBJ1-4, reads DTAVSQTPKYLVTQMGNDKSIKCEQNLGHDTMYWYKQDSKKFLKIMFSYNNKELIINETVPNRFSPKSPDKAHLNLHINSLELGDSAVYFCASSQGVREKLFFGSGTQLSVL.

The rearrangement links TRBV5-1 to TRBJ2-1; TCRdb calls TRBD1, which cannot be checked without DNA. The germline CDR1 and CDR2 sequences are SGHRS and YFSETQ. The CDR3 loop spans 15 amino acids. CDR3 sequence reads: CASSSEQGRGNEQFF.